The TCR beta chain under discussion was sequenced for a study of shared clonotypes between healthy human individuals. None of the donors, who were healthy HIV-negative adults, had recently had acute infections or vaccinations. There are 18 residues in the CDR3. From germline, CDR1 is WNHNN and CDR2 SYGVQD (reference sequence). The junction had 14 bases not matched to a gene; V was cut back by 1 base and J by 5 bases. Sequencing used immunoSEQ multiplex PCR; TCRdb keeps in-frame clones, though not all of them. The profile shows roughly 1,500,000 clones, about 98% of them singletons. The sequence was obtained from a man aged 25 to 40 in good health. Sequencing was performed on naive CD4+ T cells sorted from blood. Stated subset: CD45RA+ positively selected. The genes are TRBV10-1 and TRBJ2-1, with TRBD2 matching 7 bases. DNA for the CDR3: TGCGCCAGCAGTGAGTTCTCTGGACTAGGCAGTCCCAACAATGAGCAGTTCTTC. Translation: CASSEFSGLGSPNNEQFF.